The 6 T cell receptor beta chains in this list originate from one sample, sequenced in a study of CD8 T cells in Susac syndrome. Reverse transcription used about 0.45 to 1 ug RNA and random hexamers. Each CDR3 protein is one row after TCRdb ran MiXCR on the immunoSEQ multiplex PCR reads. The sample has hundreds of thousands of distinct CDR3 sequences, around nine tenths seen once. Sample: CD8+ T cells from PBMCs. These receptors were taken from a human donor with multiple sclerosis.

The V gene is TRBV20-1, the J gene TRBJ2-7; 8 bases line up with TRBD1. This CDR3 contains 15 residues. Trimming removed 0 bases from V and 4 bases from J; junction bases left unmatched: 8. The germline V gene has CDR1 DFQATT and CDR2 SNEGSKA (reference sequence). The chain's CDR3 is CSAREGTGKKYEQYF. Here the CDR3 DNA reads TGCAGTGCTAGAGAGGGGACAGGAAAAAAATACGAGCAGTACTTC.

The gene calls are TRBV19 and TRBJ1-5; no clear D. CDR1 is LNHDA, CDR2 SQIVND, per germline (reference sequence). V was trimmed by 4 bases and J by 2 bases, leaving 6 bases between them. The CDR3 totals 13 residues. In nucleotides, the CDR3 is TGTGCCAGTAGTACCCAGGGCAATCAGCCCCAGCATTTT. Translated, it gives CASSTQGNQPQHF.

The V and J genes are TRBV19 and TRBJ1-4; possibly TRBD1 for D (6 bases). This CDR3 contains 13 residues. Germline CDR1 reads LNHDA; CDR2 reads SQIVND (reference sequence). Trimming stripped 4 bases from V and 8 bases from J, with 11 bases between. The CDR3 region is CASSTGGREKLFF. The CDR3 DNA sequence: TGTGCCAGTAGTACCGGGGGGCGAGAAAAACTGTTTTTT. The full variable domain, in which reference TRBV19 and TRBJ1-4 provide the parts outside the CDR3, is DGGITQSPKYLFRKEGQNVTLSCEQNLNHDAMYWYRQDPGQGLRLIYYSQIVNDFQKGDIAEGYSVSREKKESFPLTVTSAQKNPTAFYLCASSTGGREKLFFGSGTQLSVL.

The gene calls are TRBV13 and TRBJ2-1; D gene uncertain. The V end was cut by 7 bases, the J end by 7 bases, with 14 bases between. CDR3 size: 13 residues. The germline V gene has CDR1 PRHDT and CDR2 FYEKMQ (reference sequence). The CDR3: CASTLAGYNEQFF. The CDR3 nucleotides read TGTGCCAGCACCCTTGCCGGGTATAATGAGCAGTTCTTC.

A remark on this clonotype: Its ends do not fully match the called genes, so a read error is possible. The chain joins TRBV7-6 to TRBJ2-3; D possibly uses TRBD1 or TRBD2 (7 bases each). Germline values: CDR1 SGHVS, CDR2 FNYEAQ. This CDR3 contains 16 residues. This CDR3 is CASSQEAGIGTDMQYF. CDR3 nucleotides: TGTGCCAGCAGCCAGGAAGCGGGGATAGGGACAGATATGCAGTATTTT.

This rearrangement joins TRBV19 to TRBJ1-6; the D gene is possibly TRBD1 (6 bases). Trimming took off 8 bases at V and 1 base at J, with 15 bases between the two ends. The CDR3 spans 16 residues. Germline lookup yields CDR1 LNHDA and CDR2 SQIVND (reference sequence). The CDR3 here is CASRNNRESYNSPLHF. CDR3 nucleotide sequence: TGTGCCAGTCGGAACAACAGGGAGTCCTATAATTCACCCCTCCACTTT.